The 25 T cell receptor beta chains below were found in one sample sequenced in a study of PD-1 blockade in classical Hodgkin lymphoma. Every patient relapsed after autologous stem cell transplantation, and brentuximab vedotin exposure varied. The data were produced by immunoSEQ multiplex PCR, yet TCRdb's version contains in-frame clones alone and is incomplete. The table has some 25,000 clones, less than 80% seen once. Sequencing was performed on peripheral blood mononuclear cells (PBMCs), taken before the second cycle of nivolumab. All receptors come from a human donor with classical Hodgkin lymphoma.

The rearrangement uses TRBV12-5 and TRBJ1-1; D is undetermined. V lost 4 bases, J lost 5 bases, and 14 bases lay in between. The germline V gene encodes CDR1 LGHNT and CDR2 FRNRAP. The length of the CDR3 is 14 residues. The DNA for the CDR3 is TGTGCTAGTGGTTCTGGGAGGAAGGAGACTGAAGCTTTCTTT. It encodes CASGSGRKETEAFF.

The DNA for the CDR3 is TGTGCCAGCTCACCACCGCCTTCCCGAAACTATGGCTACACCTTC. Its translation is CASSPPPSRNYGYTF. The rearrangement links TRBV18 to TRBJ1-2; no definite D call. Germline V gives CDR1 KGHSH, CDR2 LQKENI. This CDR3 is 15 amino acids long. Trimming took off 0 bases at V and 2 bases at J, with 10 bases between the two ends.

This sequence joins TRBV7-9 and TRBJ2-7; no clear D gene. In germline, CDR1 is SEHNR, CDR2 FQNEAQ (reference sequence). Trimming removed 6 bases from V and 7 bases from J, with 22 bases in between. The CDR3 contains 15 residues. CDR3 protein: CASSNLDWGQREQYF. In DNA form, the CDR3 reads TGTGCCAGCAGTAATTTAGACTGGGGTCAGAGGGAGCAGTACTTC. The complete variable domain, with remaining parts taken from reference TRBV7-9 and TRBJ2-7, reads DTGVSQNPRHKITKRGQNVTFRCDPISEHNRLYWYRQTLGQGPEFLTYFQNEAQLEKSRLLSDRFSAERPKGSFSTLEIQRTEQGDSAMYLCASSNLDWGQREQYFGPGTRLTVT.

The V and J genes are TRBV6-5 and TRBJ2-7; D may be TRBD2 (5 bases). The CDR3 has 14 amino acids. Trimming stripped 0 bases from V and 5 bases from J, with 11 bases between. Germline CDR1 and CDR2: MNHEY and SVGAGI. The CDR3 DNA follows: TGTGCCAGCAGTTACTCCCCTCGGGATGACGAGCAGTACTTC. Translated, it gives CASSYSPRDDEQYF.

The chain joins TRBV7-9 to TRBJ1-2; perhaps TRBD1 as D (6 bases). V was shortened by 4 bases and J by 2 bases, with 17 bases between the two germline ends. Germline V gene sequence: CDR1 SEHNR, CDR2 FQNEAQ (reference sequence). The CDR3 loop spans 16 amino acids. The CDR3 region is CASSYPRTGSNYGYTF. The CDR3 coding sequence is TGTGCCAGCAGCTACCCCCGTACAGGGTCCAACTATGGCTACACCTTC.

This clone qualifies as medium-sized. V and J are TRBV2 and TRBJ1-5; D unclear. The CDR3 extends over 17 amino acids. Germline assignment: CDR1 SNHLY and CDR2 FYNNEI. Trimming removed 4 bases from V and 0 bases from J, with 16 bases in between. The CDR3 reads CASSASASVDSNQPQHF. CDR3 nucleotide sequence: TGTGCCAGCAGTGCGTCGGCGTCGGTAGATAGCAATCAGCCCCAGCATTTT.

The gene calls are TRBV9 and TRBJ2-7; 9 bases are shared with TRBD1. The CDR3 totals 20 residues. The V segment lost 5 bases and the J segment 2 bases; nucleotides outside the gene matches: 23. Looked up from germline, CDR1 is SGDLS and CDR2 is YYNGEE. The CDR3 DNA reads as TGTGCCAGCAGATCGGGACAGGGTTACACCGGGCCTAGCGTCGCCTACGAGCAGTACTTC. It is translated as CASRSGQGYTGPSVAYEQYF.

The J gene is TRBJ1-2, the V gene TRBV7-2; perhaps TRBD1 as D (5 bases). Germline CDR1 reads SGHTA; CDR2 reads FQGNSA. Trimming took 5 bases from V and 4 from J, leaving 17 bases between them. The length of the CDR3 is 15 residues. The CDR3 nucleotides read TGTGCCAGCAGCCCAAATGCAGGGTATGGCTATGGCTACACCTTC. It specifies CASSPNAGYGYGYTF.

The CDR3 sequence is CASSRMMNTEAFF. The CDR3 nucleotides read TGTGCCAGCAGCCGTATGATGAACACTGAAGCTTTCTTT. V gene TRBV7-2 combines with J gene TRBJ1-1; no clear D. CDR3 length equals 13 residues. Looked up from germline, CDR1 is SGHTA and CDR2 is FQGNSA. Trimming pared 5 bases from V and 0 bases from J, leaving 7 bases between.

In DNA, the CDR3 is TGTGCCAGCAGCTTTGAACCCGGGACAGGGAAGTCCGAGCAGTACTTC. It translates to CASSFEPGTGKSEQYF. V usage is TRBV5-4 and J usage is TRBJ2-7; 9 nucleotides match TRBD1. The V gene end was trimmed by 2 bases and the J gene end by 6 bases; junction bases not matched to a gene: 12. The CDR3 spans 16 residues. The germline V gene has CDR1 SGHNT and CDR2 YYREEE (reference sequence).

The chain combines TRBV5-1 with TRBJ1-2, with D unclear. Trimming cost V 4 bases and J 4 bases, with 11 bases left between them. Looked up from germline, CDR1 is SGHRS and CDR2 is YFSETQ. The CDR3 is made up of 13 amino acids. The CDR3 is CASSQTPGYGYTF. The CDR3 region has the DNA TGCGCCAGCAGCCAGACTCCTGGCTATGGCTACACCTTC.

The J gene is TRBJ1-1, the V gene TRBV11-2; D call uncertain. The germline gives CDR1 SGHAT, CDR2 FQNNGV. The V end lost 5 bases, the J end lost 1 base, and 11 bases lay between the germline ends. This CDR3 has 14 residues. CDR3 sequence: CASSTNRGNTEAFF. The CDR3 bases are TGTGCCAGCAGCACCAACCGGGGGAACACTGAAGCTTTCTTT.

This clone has only one observation. CDR3 in amino acids: CASSSFQLAAEDTQYF. Written as DNA, the CDR3 is TGTGCCAGCAGTTCTTTCCAACTAGCGGCCGAGGATACGCAGTATTTT. The chain employs TRBV7-3 and TRBJ2-3, with TRBD2 matching 8 bases. Trimming took 6 bases from V and 6 from J; bases not matched to a gene: 14. CDR1 and CDR2 (germline): SGHTA, FQGTGA. The length of the CDR3 is 16 residues. Based on the CDR3 plus reference TRBV7-3 and TRBJ2-3, the full variable domain is GAGVSQTPSNKVTEKGKYVELRCDPISGHTALYWYRQSLGQGPEFLIYFQGTGAADDSGLPNDRFFAVRPEGSVSTLKIQRTERGDSAVYLCASSSFQLAAEDTQYFGPGTRLTVL.

This chain links TRBV7-2 with TRBJ2-7; D not certain. The CDR3 runs 13 residues. The V end lost 3 bases, the J end lost 0 bases, and 6 bases lay between the germline ends. Germline loops: CDR1 SGHTA, CDR2 FQGNSA. The CDR3 nucleotides are TGTGCCAGCAGCTTTGTGGGCTCCTACGAGCAGTACTTC. Amino acid sequence: CASSFVGSYEQYF.

The chain joins TRBV7-9 to TRBJ2-2; 8 positions agree with TRBD2. The CDR3 consists of 17 residues. CDR1 SEHNR and CDR2 FQNEAQ come from the germline V gene (reference sequence). J lost 4 bases, V lost 1 base, and 8 bases had no gene match. The CDR3 sequence: CASSLGPSGLLTGELFF. CDR3 nucleotides: TGTGCCAGCAGCTTAGGGCCTAGCGGGCTACTCACCGGGGAGCTGTTTTTT.

The chain combines TRBV19 with TRBJ1-3, with D possibly matching TRBD1 (5 bases). Deletions cut 4 bases from V and 0 bases from J, with 7 bases between. CDR3 size: 14 residues. Germline V gene data show CDR1 as LNHDA and CDR2 as SQIVND (reference sequence). This chain's CDR3 is CASSRTISGNTIYF. DNA of the CDR3: TGTGCCAGTAGTAGGACAATCTCTGGAAACACCATATATTTT.

The table lists this clone with a few counts. The chain uses TRBV2 and TRBJ1-2; the D is unclear. CDR1 and CDR2 (germline): SNHLY, FYNNEI. Trimming shortened V by 4 bases and J by 8 bases, and 14 bases separated the two germline ends. The CDR3 contains 13 residues. CDR3 region: CASSGDELGGYTF. The CDR3 DNA follows: TGTGCCAGCAGTGGCGACGAGCTGGGGGGCTACACCTTC.

This chain joins TRBV7-3 and TRBJ2-2; D gene ambiguous. CDR1 and CDR2 from the germline V gene are SGHTA and FQGTGA. V gave up 1 base and J gave up 0 bases, with 3 bases separating them. This CDR3 contains 14 residues. The CDR3 nucleotides are TGTGCCAGCAGCTTAAACTCGAACACCGGGGAGCTGTTTTTT. Translation: CASSLNSNTGELFF.

This clone was observed a few times. The V gene is TRBV19, the J gene TRBJ1-2; unclear D gene. This CDR3 comprises 13 residues. Germline values: CDR1 LNHDA, CDR2 SQIVND (reference sequence). The V and J ends lost 5 bases and 4 bases respectively, with 11 bases between them. The CDR3 DNA sequence: TGTGCCAGTAGTCAAATCCCGGCCTATGGCTACACCTTC. Protein sequence: CASSQIPAYGYTF. Supplemented by reference TRBV19 and TRBJ1-2, the full variable domain reads DGGITQSPKYLFRKEGQNVTLSCEQNLNHDAMYWYRQDPGQGLRLIYYSQIVNDFQKGDIAEGYSVSREKKESFPLTVTSAQKNPTAFYLCASSQIPAYGYTFGSGTRLTVV.

By share, this clone ranks as medium-sized. The chain combines TRBV10-2 with TRBJ1-2; 7 nucleotides line up with TRBD1. Germline CDR1 is WSHSY and CDR2 is SAAADI. The CDR3 loop spans 16 amino acids. The junction had 9 bases not matched to a gene; V was cut back by 3 bases and J by 2 bases. CDR3 amino acids: CASSDLGQEINYGYTF. The CDR3 DNA reads TGCGCCAGCAGTGACCTAGGACAGGAGATAAACTATGGCTACACCTTC.

V is TRBV5-4 and J is TRBJ2-1, with 8 bases fitting TRBD1. The CDR3 loop spans 15 amino acids. Germline CDR1 and CDR2: SGHNT and YYREEE (reference sequence). Trimming removed 4 bases from V and 7 bases from J; junction bases left unmatched: 10. The CDR3 bases are TGTGCCAGCAGCCCCGCTACAGGGGGAAGGAATGAGCAGTTCTTC. Translation: CASSPATGGRNEQFF.

The chain combines TRBV7-2 with TRBJ2-4; D not certain. Trimming took 1 base from V and 6 from J, leaving 13 bases between them. This CDR3 spans 15 amino acids. Germline lookup yields CDR1 SGHTA and CDR2 FQGNSA. The CDR3, as DNA: TGTGCCAGCAGCTTAGAACAGAGTAATTTAAACATTCAGTACTTC. It translates to CASSLEQSNLNIQYF. Complete variable domain (other parts from reference TRBV7-2 and TRBJ2-4): GAGVSQSPSNKVTEKGKDVELRCDPISGHTALYWYRQSLGQGLEFLIYFQGNSAPDKSGLPSDRFSAERTGGSVSTLTIQRTQQEDSAVYLCASSLEQSNLNIQYFGAGTRLSVL.

This clone rates as medium-sized. The J gene is TRBJ1-2, the V gene TRBV6-1; D gene unclear. CDR3 size: 14 residues. Germline loops: CDR1 MNHNS, CDR2 SASEGT. V gave up 1 base and J gave up 5 bases, with 11 bases separating them. The CDR3 spells CASSEDGREYGYTF. The CDR3 DNA follows: TGTGCCAGCAGTGAAGACGGTAGGGAGTATGGCTACACCTTC.

A remark on this clone: The junction and the germline gene differ at one end; a read error may be behind it. The V and J genes are TRBV30 and TRBJ2-2; weak D call: TRBD2 (6 bases). CDR1 and CDR2 (germline): GTSNPN, SVGIG (reference sequence). The CDR3 extends over 13 amino acids. CDR3 nucleotide sequence: TGTGCCTGGATCCCCTCCGGGAGTCGGGGAGCTGTTTTT. It encodes CAWIPSGSRGAVF.

The gene calls are TRBV7-2 and TRBJ1-1; TRBD1 agrees at 9 bases. The CDR3 totals 13 residues. The V segment lost 6 bases and the J segment 11 bases; nucleotides outside the gene matches: 10. Germline CDR1 and CDR2: SGHTA and FQGNSA. For the CDR3, the DNA is TGTGCCAGCAGAACGGGACAGGGCGGTGGGGCTTTCTTT. The encoded protein is CASRTGQGGGAFF.